These 30 T cell receptor beta chains share one sample of origin, sequenced in a study of PD-1 blockade in classical Hodgkin lymphoma (dated by TCRdb to about 2020). In the paper's terms, the time point label means: newly diagnosed, previously untreated cHL patient sample. A Miltenyi CD8+ T cell isolation kit was used for magnetic negative selection to purify CD8+ T cells from thawed PBMCs. The library was prepared using the immunoSEQ multiplex PCR assay. TCRdb took this table from immuneACCESS and kept in-frame rearrangements with V and J called. Such tables lack part of the clones; where checked against another copy, unresolved V genes explain under half of the gap, and the rest is unexplained. This sample has 14,000 to 15,000 clones in its table, and approximately 90% of those were observed once. The leading ten clones occupy 5% to 6.5% of the sample. The sequencing input was CD8+ T cells from blood. The receptors come from a human donor with classical Hodgkin lymphoma.

The rearrangement uses TRBV14 and TRBJ1-1; no reliable D call. Trimming stripped 1 base from V and 10 bases from J, with 7 bases between. CDR1 is SGHDN, CDR2 FVKESK, per germline. The CDR3 has 11 residues. CDR3 loop: CASSQGGRAFF. As DNA, the CDR3 is TGTGCCAGCAGCCAAGGAGGGAGAGCTTTCTTT. Based on the CDR3 plus reference TRBV14 and TRBJ1-1, the full variable domain is EAGVTQFPSHSVIEKGQTVTLRCDPISGHDNLYWYRRVMGKEIKFLLHFVKESKQDESGMPNNRFLAERTGGTYSTLKVQPAELEDSGVYFCASSQGGRAFFGQGTRLTVV.

This chain uses TRBV5-1 with TRBJ2-1; maybe TRBD1 (5 bases). The V gene lost 2 bases and the J gene lost 8 bases, with 17 bases spanning the gap. Germline V gives CDR1 SGHRS, CDR2 YFSETQ. CDR3 length equals 15 residues. This chain's CDR3 is CASSFEQAIGDEQFF. CDR3 DNA sequence: TGCGCCAGCAGCTTTGAACAGGCCATAGGGGATGAGCAGTTCTTC.

The rearrangement links TRBV19 to TRBJ2-1, with D uncertain. V lost 1 base to trimming and J lost 5 bases, with 6 bases between them. The CDR3 contains 13 residues. The germline gives CDR1 LNHDA, CDR2 SQIVND (reference sequence). The CDR3 here is CASSIGGNNEQFF. The CDR3, as DNA: TGTGCCAGTAGTATAGGCGGAAACAATGAGCAGTTCTTC.

The rearrangement uses TRBV4-2 and TRBJ2-2; D may be TRBD1 (7 bases). Trimming took off 4 bases at V and 5 bases at J, with 20 bases between the two ends. The V gene's germline CDR1 is LGHNA and CDR2 YNFKEQ. There are 17 residues in the CDR3. CDR3: CASSPGGVAGGTGELFF. DNA of the CDR3: TGTGCCAGCAGCCCAGGAGGGGTGGCAGGGGGAACCGGGGAGCTGTTTTTT.

CDR3 coding DNA: TGTGCCATCAGTGAGTCGGAGGGCCTGAACACTGAAGCTTTCTTT. Its protein is CAISESEGLNTEAFF. The chain recombines TRBV10-3 with TRBJ1-1, with D unclear. V dropped 0 bases and J dropped 0 bases, with 8 bases sitting between them. Per the germline V gene, CDR1 is ENHRY and CDR2 is SYGVKD. The CDR3 covers 15 residues.

The chain has TRBV7-9 and TRBJ1-1, with a possible D match to TRBD1 (5 bases). V lost 8 bases and J lost 1, with 14 bases in between. The CDR3 spans 14 residues. Germline V gene sequence: CDR1 SEHNR, CDR2 FQNEAQ (reference sequence). The CDR3 DNA reads as TGTGCCAGCGGGGGGTGGGCGGCGAACACTGAAGCTTTCTTT. This gives the protein CASGGWAANTEAFF. Variable domain in full (rest from reference TRBV7-9 and TRBJ1-1): DTGVSQNPRHKITKRGQNVTFRCDPISEHNRLYWYRQTLGQGPEFLTYFQNEAQLEKSRLLSDRFSAERPKGSFSTLEIQRTEQGDSAMYLCASGGWAANTEAFFGQGTRLTVV.

V is TRBV19 and J is TRBJ1-1; D is uncertain. The CDR3 loop spans 13 amino acids. The germline gives CDR1 LNHDA, CDR2 SQIVND (reference sequence). The germline V and J ends were trimmed by 2 bases and 3 bases, with 7 bases remaining between them. CDR3 sequence (DNA): TGTGCCAGTAGTATATTAAGGGACACTGAAGCTTTCTTT. This sequence encodes CASSILRDTEAFF.

The chain carries TRBV7-3 and TRBJ2-3, with 7 positions matching TRBD2. The germline CDR1 and CDR2 sequences are SGHTA and FQGTGA. This CDR3 has 14 residues. J lost 4 bases, V lost 9 bases, and 10 bases had no gene match. The CDR3 reads CASCSGLSSDTQYF. CDR3 nucleotide sequence: TGTGCCAGTTGTTCGGGACTAAGTTCAGATACGCAGTATTTT.

The J gene is TRBJ2-1, the V gene TRBV28, with 10 bases that match TRBD2. Trimming took 4 bases from V and 3 from J; bases not matched to a gene: 15. CDR1 and CDR2 from the germline V gene are MDHEN and SYDVKM. CDR3 length: 19 amino acids. CDR3 amino acids: CASSSPVGSGRHYYNEQFF. DNA for the CDR3: TGTGCCAGCAGTTCCCCGGTGGGTAGCGGGAGGCATTACTACAATGAGCAGTTCTTC.

The rearrangement joins TRBV15 to TRBJ1-5; D is ambiguous. This CDR3 has 15 amino acids. The germline CDR1 and CDR2 sequences are LNHNV and YYDKDF (reference sequence). V was clipped by 2 bases and J by 9 bases, with 17 bases between them. CDR3 amino acids: CATSRLPDPTRPQHF. As DNA, the CDR3 is TGTGCCACCAGCAGACTACCAGACCCTACGAGGCCCCAGCATTTT.

This clone has just a few counts. This chain connects TRBV4-1 to TRBJ1-1; D unclear. The CDR3 extends over 14 amino acids. With 3 bases removed from V and 1 base from J, the gap between germline ends came to 9 bases. The germline V gene encodes CDR1 MGHRA and CDR2 YSYEKL. The CDR3 here is CASSHITENTEAFF. The DNA for the CDR3 is TGCGCCAGCAGCCACATTACAGAGAACACTGAAGCTTTCTTT.

The chain uses TRBV7-8 and TRBJ1-1, with 8 bases that match TRBD1. CDR1 and CDR2 from the germline V gene are SGHVS and FQNEAQ. This CDR3 spans 15 amino acids. Trimming took 0 bases from V and 2 from J; bases not matched to a gene: 2. The CDR3 coding sequence is TGTGCCAGCAGCTTAGCTGGACAGGGTAACACTGAAGCTTTCTTT. Protein sequence: CASSLAGQGNTEAFF.

This chain connects TRBV27 to TRBJ1-2; 9 bases align to TRBD1. Germline V gene data show CDR1 as MNHEY and CDR2 as SMNVEV (reference sequence). The V gene end was trimmed by 6 bases and the J gene end by 7 bases; junction bases not matched to a gene: 6. This CDR3 has 13 residues. The CDR3 protein is CASRPGQGLGYTF. The CDR3 nucleotides read TGTGCCAGCAGACCGGGACAGGGACTTGGCTACACCTTC.

J is TRBJ2-1 and V is TRBV21-1; the table's D call of TRBD2 was not tested on the DNA. TRBV21-1 is described as a pseudogene. The CDR3 spans 16 residues. This chain's CDR3 is CASSKVRGRQNNEQFF. CDR3 nucleotide sequence: TGTGCCAGCAGCAAAGTGCGCGGGAGACAGAACAATGAGCAGTTCTTC.

This clone has only a few counts. The chain combines TRBV6-5 with TRBJ2-1; D uncertain. This CDR3 comprises 13 residues. Trimming shortened V by 4 bases and J by 6 bases, and 10 bases separated the two germline ends. Germline-derived CDR1 and CDR2 are MNHEY and SVGAGI. This chain's CDR3 is CASSSQTGNEQFF. DNA of the CDR3: TGTGCCAGCAGTTCCCAGACCGGCAATGAGCAGTTCTTC.

This chain connects TRBV19 to TRBJ2-7, with 8 nucleotides matching TRBD1. Losses at the gene ends were 5 bases for V and 1 base for J; bases not matched to a gene: 7. Germline V gene data show CDR1 as LNHDA and CDR2 as SQIVND (reference sequence). The CDR3 contains 15 residues. The CDR3: CASSAGTGGSYEQYF. The CDR3 region has the DNA TGTGCCAGTAGTGCCGGGACAGGAGGTTCCTACGAGCAGTACTTC.

This chain joins TRBV7-7 and TRBJ1-2, with 8 nucleotides matching TRBD1. CDR3 length: 14 amino acids. Germline V gene data show CDR1 as SSHAT and CDR2 as FNYEAQ (reference sequence). Trimming took 2 bases from V and 8 from J; bases not matched to a gene: 7. The CDR3 DNA reads as TGTGCCAGCAGCTTACCCGACAGGGGTTGGGGCTACACCTTC. Protein product: CASSLPDRGWGYTF.

This chain links TRBV27 with TRBJ1-1; D is unresolved. V lost 6 bases and J lost 10, with 24 bases in between. CDR1 and CDR2 (germline): MNHEY, SMNVEV (reference sequence). The CDR3 extends over 15 amino acids. The CDR3 sequence is CASSPGPDLERGAFF. CDR3 DNA: TGTGCCAGCAGCCCAGGACCAGATCTCGAACGTGGAGCTTTCTTT.

The rearrangement uses TRBV30 and TRBJ1-3, with D unresolved. The CDR3 spans 10 residues. The V end lost 4 bases, the J end lost 4 bases, and 2 bases lay between the germline ends. Germline CDR1 reads GTSNPN; CDR2 reads SVGIG (reference sequence). The CDR3 nucleotides read TGTGCCTGGAAGGGAAACACCATATATTTT. This codes for CAWKGNTIYF.

For the CDR3, the DNA is TGCGCCAGCAGCTCGACTAGCGCTAGCACAGATACGCAGTATTTT. Protein sequence: CASSSTSASTDTQYF. The chain is built from TRBV5-1 and TRBJ2-3; 8 bases align to TRBD2. The germline V gene has CDR1 SGHRS and CDR2 YFSETQ. V was pared by 3 bases and J by 0 bases, with 3 bases of the junction left unmatched. CDR3 length: 15 amino acids.

In its sample, this clone was seen a few times. The rearrangement joins TRBV2 to TRBJ2-2, with D possibly TRBD1 on 6 matching bases. V lost 7 bases and J 3 bases, leaving 9 bases between the germline ends. Germline V gives CDR1 SNHLY, CDR2 FYNNEI. The CDR3 has 13 residues. The CDR3 sequence: CASTSGDTGELFF. DNA of the CDR3: TGTGCCAGCACCTCAGGGGACACCGGGGAGCTGTTTTTT.

This clone is labeled large (0.1 to 1%). V usage is TRBV9 and J usage is TRBJ2-7, with D unresolved. The CDR3 contains 14 residues. V gave up 4 bases and J gave up 4 bases, with 15 bases separating them. The germline CDR1 and CDR2 sequences are SGDLS and YYNGEE. CDR3: CASSPSERLYEQYF. The CDR3 coding sequence is TGTGCCAGCAGCCCCTCCGAGAGGCTGTACGAGCAGTACTTC.

V and J are TRBV7-3 and TRBJ2-3; 7 bases line up with TRBD1. The CDR3 extends over 14 amino acids. Losses at the gene ends were 4 bases for V and 4 bases for J; bases not matched to a gene: 5. CDR1 and CDR2 (germline): SGHTA, FQGTGA. The CDR3: CASSSTQGADTQYF. CDR3 in DNA: TGTGCCAGCAGCTCGACCCAGGGGGCAGATACGCAGTATTTT.

This chain uses TRBV4-1 with TRBJ2-2, with D unresolved. The CDR3 spans 18 residues. Trimming removed 3 bases from V and 2 bases from J, with 19 bases in between. From germline, CDR1 is MGHRA and CDR2 YSYEKL. CDR3 region: CASSQILVSAPNTGELFF. DNA of the CDR3: TGCGCCAGCAGCCAGATCCTAGTGTCCGCACCCAACACCGGGGAGCTGTTTTTT.

The chain is built from TRBV4-1 and TRBJ2-5, with 13 bases fitting TRBD2. CDR1 is MGHRA and CDR2 is YSYEKL in the germline V gene. V lost 4 bases, J lost 5 bases, and 13 bases stayed unmatched. This CDR3 spans 18 amino acids. CDR3 bases: TGCGCCAGCAGCCCGAGGACCGGGACTAGCGGGATAGCGGAGACCCAGTACTTC. Its protein product is CASSPRTGTSGIAETQYF.

The chain carries TRBV5-3 and TRBJ2-2; TRBD2 agrees at 9 bases. TRBV5-3 is noted as an ORF with a role that remains uncertain. V lost 5 bases to trimming and J lost 2 bases; unmatched junction nucleotides: 1. The CDR3 is 14 residues long. The DNA for the CDR3 is TGTGCCAGAAGTGGGACTAGCAACACCGGGGAGCTGTTTTTT. Its translation: CARSGTSNTGELFF.

This sequence joins TRBV6-8 and TRBJ1-2; no clear D. Germline V gene sequence: CDR1 MNHGY, CDR2 SAAAGT. The CDR3 runs 11 residues. Trimming took 5 bases from V and 9 from J, leaving 10 bases between them. This CDR3 reads CASSEYGSYTF. The CDR3 coding sequence is TGTGCCAGCAGTGAATACGGGAGCTACACCTTC.

This chain connects TRBV27 to TRBJ1-1; 7 bases match TRBD1. Germline CDR1 reads MNHEY; CDR2 reads SMNVEV (reference sequence). Germline trimming cut 3 bases from V and 0 bases from J; bases unmatched to any gene: 7. This CDR3 is built from 16 residues. This CDR3 reads CASSFHIGQVNTEAFF. CDR3 bases: TGTGCCAGCAGTTTTCACATCGGACAGGTGAACACTGAAGCTTTCTTT.

This chain links TRBV28 with TRBJ1-1; 7 nucleotides agree with TRBD1. With 6 bases clipped from V and 6 bases from J, the junction kept 10 bases outside the gene matches. The CDR3 totals 14 residues. Germline V CDR1 and CDR2: MDHEN, SYDVKM. The CDR3 region has the DNA TGTGCCAGCAGCAACAGGGGCGGGTTAGCTGAAGCTTTCTTT. It is translated as CASSNRGGLAEAFF.

The J gene is TRBJ2-1, the V gene TRBV2; TRBD1 agrees at 8 bases. Germline values: CDR1 SNHLY, CDR2 FYNNEI. CDR3 length: 17 amino acids. The V segment lost 6 bases and the J segment 0 bases; nucleotides outside the gene matches: 10. The CDR3 loop is CASSLTRTGSSYNEQFF. The CDR3 DNA is TGTGCCAGCAGCCTGACGCGGACAGGGAGCTCCTACAATGAGCAGTTCTTC.